The 17 T cell receptor beta chains below all came from one sample that was sequenced in a study of response to subunit inactivated influenza vaccine. TCRdb recomputed calls from the RT-PCR reads with MiXCR, one row per CDR3 protein. The sample carries 710,000 or so distinct CDR3 sequences, roughly 14% recorded once. The specimen comprised PBMCs from blood, sampled roughly 12 days after vaccination. The receptors come from a man in his forties or fifties who received an inactivated influenza vaccine.

This clonotype was found a few times. The V call is TRBV7-9, the J call TRBJ2-5, with D possibly being TRBD1 (5 bases). Trimming removed 4 bases at V and 3 bases at J, with 12 bases between. CDR3 size: 14 residues. Germline V gene data show CDR1 as SEHNR and CDR2 as FQNEAQ (reference sequence). The CDR3 DNA sequence: TGTGCCAGCAGCTCTAAAGGGGCCGAAGAGACCCAGTACTTC. It codes for CASSSKGAEETQYF.

The V and J genes are TRBV20-1 and TRBJ2-5, with 7 positions matching TRBD2. J lost 3 bases, V lost 4 bases, and 5 bases had no gene match. Germline V gives CDR1 DFQATT, CDR2 SNEGSKA (reference sequence). The CDR3 loop spans 13 amino acids. CDR3 DNA: TGCAGTGCTACCCGGGGAGGGGAAGAGACCCAGTACTTC. This translates into CSATRGGEETQYF.

This clonotype was counted between two and nine times. The rearrangement links TRBV4-3 to TRBJ1-2; D not resolved. V was clipped by 0 bases and J by 7 bases, with 9 bases between them. The CDR3 loop spans 13 amino acids. Germline CDR1 LGHNA, CDR2 YSLEER. Here the CDR3 DNA reads TGCGCCAGCAGCCAAGAGGACTATCGTGGCTACACCTTC. It codes for CASSQEDYRGYTF.

The chain combines TRBV6-2 or TRBV6-3 with TRBJ2-5; no clear D gene. The V gene lost 5 bases and the J gene lost 9 bases, with 16 bases spanning the gap. CDR3 size: 13 residues. CDR1 is MNHEY and CDR2 is SVGEGT in the germline V gene. CDR3 nucleotides: TGTGCCAGCAGTCGGCCGGCGCTTGAGGCCCAGTACTTC. Translated, it gives CASSRPALEAQYF.

The chain couples TRBV6-5 to TRBJ1-1; 8 bases match TRBD1. V lost 5 bases to trimming and J lost 6 bases; unmatched junction nucleotides: 2. The CDR3 spans 12 residues. Germline values: CDR1 MNHEY, CDR2 SVGAGI. Written as DNA, the CDR3 is TGTGCCAGCAGTCGGACAGGGTCTGAAGCTTTCTTT. As protein: CASSRTGSEAFF.

The J gene is TRBJ2-5, the V gene TRBV15; TRBD1 matches at 12 bases. CDR3 size: 15 residues. Germline lookup yields CDR1 LNHNV and CDR2 YYDKDF (reference sequence). The V gene end was trimmed by 6 bases and the J gene end by 1 base; junction bases not matched to a gene: 3. CDR3 loop: CATRGGQGAQETQYF. The DNA of the CDR3 is TGTGCCACCAGAGGGGGACAGGGGGCCCAAGAGACCCAGTACTTC.

This clonotype was seen only a few times. The CDR3 loop is CASSANRDYNEKLFF. The DNA of the CDR3 is TGTGCCAGCAGTGCTAACAGGGACTATAATGAAAAACTGTTTTTT. The genes are TRBV6-1 and TRBJ1-4; D may be TRBD1 (6 bases). Trimming left V 4 bases short and J 4 bases short, with 13 bases between. In germline, CDR1 is MNHNS, CDR2 SASEGT. CDR3 length: 15 residues.

This clonotype turned up a few times. The CDR3 nucleotides are TGTGCCAGCAGCGTAACTAGCGGGAGGAACCGAGATACGCAGTATTTT. Translating it yields CASSVTSGRNRDTQYF. This chain links TRBV9 with TRBJ2-3; 12 nucleotides line up with TRBD2. The CDR3 runs 16 residues. The ends lost 1 base at V and 5 bases at J; junction bases unmatched: 5. Germline V CDR1 and CDR2: SGDLS, YYNGEE.

V and J are TRBV7-9 and TRBJ2-3; 12 positions agree with TRBD2. The trim removed 1 base at V and 7 bases at J, leaving 3 bases unmatched. The CDR3 covers 15 residues. The germline V gene has CDR1 SEHNR and CDR2 FQNEAQ (reference sequence). Here the CDR3 reads CASSLGTSGVNTQYF. DNA of the CDR3: TGTGCCAGCAGCTTAGGGACTAGCGGGGTTAATACGCAGTATTTT.

The genes are TRBV12-2 and TRBJ2-7. TRBV12-2 is termed a pseudogene. This CDR3 comprises 15 residues. This CDR3 reads CASRLSVSQSYEQYF. In nucleotides, the CDR3 is TGTGCAAGTCGCTTAAGCGTGTCTCAGTCCTACGAGCAGTACTTC.

This clonotype came up a few times. The CDR3 is CASSPDKGKNIQYF. In DNA, the CDR3 is TGTGCCAGCAGCCCCGACAAGGGCAAAAACATTCAGTACTTC. The chain has TRBV2 and TRBJ2-4; D is unclear. This CDR3 is 14 amino acids long. Deletions cut 6 bases from V and 3 bases from J, with 12 bases between. The germline CDR1 and CDR2 sequences are SNHLY and FYNNEI.

J is TRBJ2-7 and V is TRBV6-2 or TRBV6-3; 7 bases are a match to TRBD1. The CDR3 runs to 16 residues. Germline lookup yields CDR1 MNHEY and CDR2 SVGEGT. Trimming cost V 6 bases and J 2 bases; bases outside gene matches: 13. The CDR3 spells CASSRPSPGQTYEQYF. Here the CDR3 DNA reads TGTGCCAGCAGCCGACCTAGCCCGGGACAGACCTACGAGCAGTACTTC.

The rearrangement uses TRBV12-3 or TRBV12-4 and TRBJ2-1; D ambiguous. The CDR3 contains 16 residues. Trimming shortened V by 1 base and J by 3 bases, and 13 bases separated the two germline ends. The CDR3 DNA is TGTGCCAGCAGTTTAGAGGCCAGAGGATTCTACAATGAGCAGTTCTTC. Amino acid sequence: CASSLEARGFYNEQFF.

This clonotype has a handful of counts. The chain uses TRBV5-1 and TRBJ1-2, with D uncertain. With 4 bases removed from V and 4 bases from J, the gap between germline ends came to 8 bases. There are 12 residues in the CDR3. Germline V lookup: CDR1 SGHRS, CDR2 YFSETQ. Here the CDR3 DNA reads TGCGCCAGCAGCGGTGAAAGCTATGGCTACACCTTC. Translated, it gives CASSGESYGYTF.

The chain combines TRBV14 with TRBJ2-3; TRBD2 aligns across 11 bases. The CDR3 has 17 amino acids. With 2 bases clipped from V and 1 base from J, the junction kept 5 bases outside the gene matches. In germline, CDR1 is SGHDN, CDR2 FVKESK. This CDR3 reads CASSQWRLAGRTDTQYF. The CDR3, as DNA: TGTGCCAGCAGCCAATGGAGACTAGCGGGGCGCACAGATACGCAGTATTTT.

V gene TRBV30 combines with J gene TRBJ2-1; D call uncertain. The CDR3 runs to 13 residues. Germline V lookup: CDR1 GTSNPN, CDR2 SVGIG (reference sequence). V was shortened by 6 bases and J by 8 bases, with 17 bases between the two germline ends. CDR3 amino acids: CACWRHLGYEQFF. In DNA form, the CDR3 reads TGTGCCTGCTGGCGGCATCTGGGCTATGAGCAGTTCTTC.

In its sample, this clonotype was seen a few times. This chain connects TRBV7-9 to TRBJ2-5; 7 nucleotides align to TRBD2. The V segment lost 6 bases and the J segment 3 bases; nucleotides outside the gene matches: 4. The germline gives CDR1 SEHNR, CDR2 FQNEAQ (reference sequence). This CDR3 spans 13 amino acids. For the CDR3, the DNA is TGTGCCAGCAGAACCGGGACTAAAGAGACCCAGTACTTC. Translated: CASRTGTKETQYF.